A single sample gave rise to the 5 T cell receptor beta chains below, sequenced in a study of spatial heterogeneity in lung cancer. Study-level findings and limits: Tumors with more nonsynonymous mutations had more expanded intratumoral alpha and beta TCRs.

One entry per CDR3 protein, called by TCRdb with MiXCR from the 5' RACE reads. The sample lists 9,000 to 13,000 distinct CDR3 sequences, approximately 7.2% occurring once. These receptors have no known antigen. Documented time point: sample taken at primary tumor resection. Specimen: lung tumor tissue, collected at surgery. These receptors came from a female donor with early-stage non-small cell lung cancer.

This clonotype was seen once. The chain couples TRBV20-1 to TRBJ1-2; weak D call: TRBD1 (5 bases). The germline V gene has CDR1 DFQATT and CDR2 SNEGSKA (reference sequence). V was cut by 4 bases and J by 0 bases, with 9 bases left in between. This CDR3 has 13 amino acids. The CDR3, as DNA: TGCAGTGCTAACGAAGGGGCTAACTATGGCTACACCTTC. Protein: CSANEGANYGYTF.

By share, this clonotype counts as medium-sized. V is TRBV7-2 and J is TRBJ1-2; possibly TRBD1 for D (6 bases). The germline V gene has CDR1 SGHTA and CDR2 FQGNSA. The V end was cut by 7 bases, the J end by 2 bases, with 17 bases between. This CDR3 has 15 amino acids. Here the CDR3 reads CASTPGGGRNYGYTF. CDR3 in DNA: TGTGCCAGCACCCCCGGCGGGGGGCGAAACTATGGCTACACCTTC.

This clonotype was found many times. J is TRBJ2-3 and V is TRBV5-5; TRBD2 agrees at 7 bases. Trimming at V came to 4 bases and at J to 1 base, leaving 12 bases not matched to a gene. Looked up from germline, CDR1 is SGHKS and CDR2 is YYEKEE (reference sequence). The CDR3 loop spans 17 amino acids. CDR3 nucleotide sequence: TGTGCCAGCAGCGCTACTAGCGTACAGAGTCGCACAGATACGCAGTATTTT. Protein sequence: CASSATSVQSRTDTQYF.

This clonotype was observed at least ten times. This chain uses TRBV7-9 with TRBJ2-5, with TRBD1 identical over 8 bases. This CDR3 is built from 16 residues. Germline V gene data show CDR1 as SEHNR and CDR2 as FQNEAQ (reference sequence). The J segment lost 3 bases and the V segment lost 5 bases, leaving 11 bases of the junction unmatched. The DNA for the CDR3 is TGTGCCAGCAGCCCACCCCGGACAGGGCGGGAAGAGACCCAGTACTTC. Protein product: CASSPPRTGREETQYF. Supplemented by reference TRBV7-9 and TRBJ2-5, the full variable domain reads DTGVSQNPRHKITKRGQNVTFRCDPISEHNRLYWYRQTLGQGPEFLTYFQNEAQLEKSRLLSDRFSAERPKGSFSTLEIQRTEQGDSAMYLCASSPPRTGREETQYFGPGTRLLVL.

This rearrangement joins TRBV6-5 to TRBJ1-5; TRBD1 is a possible D gene (5 bases). Looked up from germline, CDR1 is MNHEY and CDR2 is SVGAGI. The CDR3 extends over 16 amino acids. Trimming cost V 6 bases and J 0 bases, with 15 bases left between them. CDR3 loop: CASRDLGDPSNQPQHF. The DNA of the CDR3 is TGTGCCAGCAGGGATCTGGGGGACCCTAGCAATCAGCCCCAGCATTTT.